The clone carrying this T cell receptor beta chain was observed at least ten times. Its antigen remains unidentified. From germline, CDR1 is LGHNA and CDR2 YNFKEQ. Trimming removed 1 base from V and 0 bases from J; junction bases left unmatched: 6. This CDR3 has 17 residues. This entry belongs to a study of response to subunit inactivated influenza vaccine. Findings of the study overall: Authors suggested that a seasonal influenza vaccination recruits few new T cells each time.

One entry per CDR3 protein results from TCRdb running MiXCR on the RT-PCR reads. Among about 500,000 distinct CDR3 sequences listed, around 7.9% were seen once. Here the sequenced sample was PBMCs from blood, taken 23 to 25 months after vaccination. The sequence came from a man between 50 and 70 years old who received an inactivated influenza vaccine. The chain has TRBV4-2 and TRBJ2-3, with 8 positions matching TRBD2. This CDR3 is CASSQAASGPSTDTQYF. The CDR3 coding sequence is TGTGCCAGCAGCCAAGCAGCTAGCGGGCCAAGCACAGATACGCAGTATTTT.